The sequence of this T cell receptor beta chain was determined in a study of spatial heterogeneity in lung cancer (dated by TCRdb to the late 2010s). For the study in its entirety: Donors were about 70 patients with early-stage, untreated non-small cell lung cancer from the lung TRACERx cohort. Both alpha and beta chains were TCR-sequenced in samples taken at surgery, namely 220 tumor regions, roughly 64 matched nontumor lung samples and 56 PBMC samples. Beta-chain transcripts were consistently detected in greater numbers than alpha-chain transcripts, which likely reflected higher beta-chain transcript abundance. TCR repertoire features were related to nonsynonymous mutation counts determined by whole-exome sequencing of tumor tissue. In non-small cell lung cancer, the study made a quantitative comparison of TCR alpha and beta repertoires among multiple tumor regions, matched nontumor lung and blood. Follow-up PBMC samples were sequenced whenever available, and the median time to follow-up was 2 to 3 years after resection. In the raw uncorrected reads, each unique combination of TCR and UMI appeared more than ten times on average. What the authors observed across the whole study: Ubiquitous expanded tumor TCRs were found in blood more often at tumor resection than at routine follow-up. Only roughly 15 patients were included in the comparisons of baseline and follow-up blood repertoires. Additional single-cell paired TCR alpha and beta sequencing was considered necessary to confirm, at a functional level, the hypothesis that regional TCRs recognize regional mutations.

Library creation used 5' RACE. Sequencing relied on a NextSeq 500. To allow correction of PCR and sequencing errors, the TCR library protocol tagged every TCR cDNA molecule with a unique molecular identifier. In the authors' own workflow: TCR identification, UMI-based error correction and CDR3 extraction were all carried out with Decombinator tools. TCRs above a frequency of 2 per 1,000, corresponding to the top 1% of the tumor frequency distribution, were defined as expanded. Renyi diversity was computed with the R vegan package after each repertoire had been subsampled 100 times to 5,000 TCRs. CDR3 similarity networks were constructed using string-kernel similarity of amino acid triplets, with links drawn between CDR3s whose pairwise similarity was above 0.82. TCRdb reran the public reads through fastp at Q25 and MiXCR, keeping productive beta chains. Identical CDR3 protein sequences are pooled into one entry, listed with their most common genes and DNA. TCRdb, not the original authors, processed these V and J calls. The sample records 50,000 to 60,000 distinct CDR3 sequences, more than 6.5% of which are singletons. The ten largest clones capture approximately 40% of the sample.

As to this clonotype: Its antigen is unknown. No much larger clone is present one base from it, and per-base qualities are unavailable.

The intended sense of this specimen's time point label: blood at routine non-recurrence follow-up after resection. For TCR sequencing, whole RNA was extracted from tumor and nontumor lung tissue, or from cryopreserved PBMC samples, and no cell sorting was done. A patient was chosen for TCR sequencing only when enough RNA was available from at least two tumor regions. Its CDR3 holds 13 amino acids, cysteine through phenylalanine. The retained sequence is limited to the CDR3, 39 bases, with the frame set at the first base. Trimming costs V 0 bases and J 5 bases, and their ends lie 8 bases apart. CDR1 SGHRS and CDR2 YFSETQ are derived from the germline V gene.

Rearrangement joined TRBV5-1 to TRBJ1-1, with a weak D call of TRBD1 (5 bases match). This TCR came from a female donor with early-stage non-small cell lung cancer. The specimen was PBMCs, collected at follow-up. At the DNA level, the sequence is TGCGCCAGCAGCTTGGGAGGGGAAACTGAAGCTTTCTTT. It encodes CASSLGGETEAFF. Joined to the reference TRBV5-1 and TRBJ1-1 proteins, this CDR3 gives the full variable domain: KAGVTQTPRYLIKTRGQQVTLSCSPISGHRSVSWYQQTPGQGLQFLFEYFSETQRNKGNFPGRFSGRQFSNSRSEMNVSTLELGDSALYLCASSLGGETEAFFGQGTRLTVV.